This T cell receptor (beta chain) came from a study of blood T cells in healthy people across ages. Primers used in a second PCR of roughly 7 to 11 cycles were a sample-barcoded 5' primer and a J-beta primer mix. With 12 random nucleotides, a template-switch adaptor tagged each individual cDNA molecule. A single record per CDR3 protein comes from TCRdb applying MiXCR to the 5' RACE reads. The table includes hundreds of thousands of distinct CDR3 sequences, 45% to 50% detected once. V gave up 7 bases and J gave up 10 bases, with 20 bases separating them. CDR3 length: 14 residues. Sequenced sample: blood. The origin of this receptor is a woman aged 55-69 years in good health. The V call is TRBV12-3 or TRBV12-4, the J call TRBJ2-1, with D perhaps TRBD1 (6 bases). The chain's CDR3 is CASTIGRNTGEQFF. CDR3 DNA: TGTGCCAGCACTATAGGGCGAAACACAGGGGAGCAGTTCTTC.